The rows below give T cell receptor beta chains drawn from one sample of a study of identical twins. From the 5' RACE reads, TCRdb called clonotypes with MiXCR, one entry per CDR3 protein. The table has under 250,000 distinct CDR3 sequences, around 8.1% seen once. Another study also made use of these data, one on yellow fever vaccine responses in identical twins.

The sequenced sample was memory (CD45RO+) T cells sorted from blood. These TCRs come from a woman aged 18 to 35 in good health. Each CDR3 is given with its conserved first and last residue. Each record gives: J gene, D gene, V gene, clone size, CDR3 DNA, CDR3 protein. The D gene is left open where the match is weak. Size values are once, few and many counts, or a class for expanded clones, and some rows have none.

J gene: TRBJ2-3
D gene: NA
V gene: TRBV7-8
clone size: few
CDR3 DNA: TGTGCCAGCAGCCCCTGGGCAGGGGGAGGTGCAGATACGCAGTATTTT
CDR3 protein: CASSPWAGGGADTQYF

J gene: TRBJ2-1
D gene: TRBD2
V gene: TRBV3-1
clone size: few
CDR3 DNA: TGTGCCAGCAGCCAAGATCTTCCTAGCGGGGGTCGCAATGAGCAGTTCTTC
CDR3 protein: CASSQDLPSGGRNEQFF

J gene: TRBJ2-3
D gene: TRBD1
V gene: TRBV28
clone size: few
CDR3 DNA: TGTGCCAGCAGAGGGGGCAATACGCAGTATTTT
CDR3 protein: CASRGGNTQYF

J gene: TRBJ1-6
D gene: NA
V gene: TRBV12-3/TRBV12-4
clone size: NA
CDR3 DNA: TGTGCCAGCAGTTTAGATGGGCAGGGAGCTACACCCCTCCACTTT
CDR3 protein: CASSLDGQGATPLHF

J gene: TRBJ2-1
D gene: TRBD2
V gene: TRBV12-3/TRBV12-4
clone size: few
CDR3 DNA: TGTGCCAGCAGATCGACTAGCGGCTACCATGAGCAGTTCTTC
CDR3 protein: CASRSTSGYHEQFF

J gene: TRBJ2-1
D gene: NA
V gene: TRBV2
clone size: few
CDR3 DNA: TGTGCCAGCACCCTACCCGGGTTGAGAGAAAAAAATGAGCAGTTCTTC
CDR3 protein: CASTLPGLREKNEQFF

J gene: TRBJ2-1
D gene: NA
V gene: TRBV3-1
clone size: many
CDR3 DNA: TGTGCCAGCAGCCAAGGAATGCGCAGGGGAGCGTACAATGAGCAGTTCTTC
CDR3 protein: CASSQGMRRGAYNEQFF

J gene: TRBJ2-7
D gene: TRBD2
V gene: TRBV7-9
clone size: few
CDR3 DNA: TGTGCCAGCACACGGACTAGCGGCCAGGGCCCGGTGGAGCAGTACTTC
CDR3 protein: CASTRTSGQGPVEQYF

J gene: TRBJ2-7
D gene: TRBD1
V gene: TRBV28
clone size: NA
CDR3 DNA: TGTGCCATCGGGACAGCCGTTAACGAGCAGTACTTC
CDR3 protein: CAIGTAVNEQYF

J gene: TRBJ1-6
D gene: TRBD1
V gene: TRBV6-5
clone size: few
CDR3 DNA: TGTGCCAGCAGTTACTCAGGGGGCTCAGGGTCACCCCTCCACTTT
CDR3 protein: CASSYSGGSGSPLHF

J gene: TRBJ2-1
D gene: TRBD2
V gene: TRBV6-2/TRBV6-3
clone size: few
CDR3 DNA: TGTGCCAGCAGTTATGGTAGCGGGAGGCCAAATGAGCAGTTCTTC
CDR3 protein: CASSYGSGRPNEQFF

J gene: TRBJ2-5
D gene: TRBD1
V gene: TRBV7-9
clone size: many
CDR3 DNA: TGTGCCAGCAGCTCCGGACAGGGAGATATAGAGACCCAGTACTTC
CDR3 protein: CASSSGQGDIETQYF

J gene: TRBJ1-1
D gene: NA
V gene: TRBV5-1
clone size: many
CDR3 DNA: TGCGCCAGCAGCTTGAGCGGTGGGGACACTGAAGCTTTCTTT
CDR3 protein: CASSLSGGDTEAFF

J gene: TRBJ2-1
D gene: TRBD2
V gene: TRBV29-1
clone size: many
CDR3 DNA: TGCAGCGGGAAGGGGACTAGCGGCCCCCACGGTACAGATGAGCAGTTCTTC
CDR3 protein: CSGKGTSGPHGTDEQFF

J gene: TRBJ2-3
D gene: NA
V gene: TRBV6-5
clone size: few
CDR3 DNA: TGTGCCAGCAGTTCGGGGGAACACACAGATACGCAGTATTTT
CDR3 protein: CASSSGEHTDTQYF

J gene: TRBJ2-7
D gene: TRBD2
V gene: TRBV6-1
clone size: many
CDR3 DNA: TGTGCCAGCAGTGGACTAGCGGGGGCCTTTGATCAGCAGTACTTC
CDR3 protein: CASSGLAGAFDQQYF

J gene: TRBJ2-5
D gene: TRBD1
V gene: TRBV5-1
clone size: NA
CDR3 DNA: TGCGCCAGCAGCTCTGAGGGGGACAGGGAGACCCAGTACTTC
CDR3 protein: CASSSEGDRETQYF

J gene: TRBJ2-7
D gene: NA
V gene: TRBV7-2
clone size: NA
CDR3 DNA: TGTGCCAGCAGCGCTACTGGTTACGAGCAGTACTTC
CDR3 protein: CASSATGYEQYF

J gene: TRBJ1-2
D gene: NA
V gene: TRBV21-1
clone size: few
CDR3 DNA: TGTGCCAGCAGCTTCCGGACAGGGAGGAAATCGGATGGCTACACCTTC
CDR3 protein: CASSFRTGRKSDGYTF

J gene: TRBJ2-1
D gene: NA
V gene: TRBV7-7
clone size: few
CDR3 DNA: TGTGCTAGCAGCTTACGGGATTCAGGGGATGAGCAGTTCTTC
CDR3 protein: CASSLRDSGDEQFF

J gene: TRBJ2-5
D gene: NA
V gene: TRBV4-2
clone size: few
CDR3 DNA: TGTGCCAGCAGCCAAACAGGACGGGTCCAAGAGACCCAGTACTTC
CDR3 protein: CASSQTGRVQETQYF

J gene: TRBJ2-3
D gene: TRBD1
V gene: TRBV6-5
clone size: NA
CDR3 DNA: TGTCCCAGCAGTTACCCGGACAGGGGCCCAGATACGCAGTATTTT
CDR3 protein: CPSSYPDRGPDTQYF

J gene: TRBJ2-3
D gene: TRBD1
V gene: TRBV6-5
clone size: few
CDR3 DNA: TGTGCCAGCAGTCACAGGACAGGGGGCACAGATACGCAGTATTTT
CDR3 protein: CASSHRTGGTDTQYF

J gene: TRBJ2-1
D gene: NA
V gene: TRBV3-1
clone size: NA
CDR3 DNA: TGTACCAGCAGTTCTTATACTATAACTAGTTTCCGCCTCAATGAGCAGTTCTTC
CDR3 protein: CTSSSYTITSFRLNEQFF

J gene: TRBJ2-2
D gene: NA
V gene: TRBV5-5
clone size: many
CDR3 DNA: TGTGCCAGCAGCCGTGAGAGGCCTTGGGCCGGGGAGCTGTTTTTT
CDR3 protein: CASSRERPWAGELFF

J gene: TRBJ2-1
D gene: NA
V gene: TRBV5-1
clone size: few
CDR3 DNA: TGCGCCAGCAGCTTAACAGGATCACCCTCCTACAATGAGCAGTTCTTC
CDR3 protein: CASSLTGSPSYNEQFF

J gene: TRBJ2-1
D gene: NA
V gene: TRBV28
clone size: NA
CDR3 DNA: TGTGCCAGCAGTTTATCGGGCGCCCAATACAATGAGCAGTTCTTC
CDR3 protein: CASSLSGAQYNEQFF

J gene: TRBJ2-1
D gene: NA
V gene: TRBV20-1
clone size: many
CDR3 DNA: TGCAGTGCTAGAGACGTCTCTAGGGTGAGAGATGAGCAGTTCTTC
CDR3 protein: CSARDVSRVRDEQFF

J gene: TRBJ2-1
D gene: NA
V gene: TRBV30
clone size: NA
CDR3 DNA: TGTGCCTGGAGTCCTCAAGCGAACAATGAGCAGTTCTTC
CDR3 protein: CAWSPQANNEQFF

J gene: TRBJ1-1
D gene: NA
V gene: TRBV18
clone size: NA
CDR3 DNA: TGTGCCAGCTCACCACGGGAGGGATCGAACACTGAAGCTTTCTTT
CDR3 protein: CASSPREGSNTEAFF

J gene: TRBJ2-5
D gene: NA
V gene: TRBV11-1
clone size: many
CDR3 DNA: TGTGCCAGCAGCTTAGCTCTTCGCCATCGTGAGCTGAAAGAGACCCAGTACTTC
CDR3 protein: CASSLALRHRELKETQYF